These T cell receptor beta chains were read from a single sample in a study of blood T cell repertoires in COVID-19. Repertoires were generated with immunoSEQ multiplex PCR, while TCRdb's copy carries only in-frame clones and drops some. The sample lists about 40,000 clones, 85% occurring once. Specimen: peripheral blood. The source of these receptors is a man aged 50 or older with active COVID-19. Each CDR3 is given with its conserved first and last residue. Each record gives: J gene, clone size, V gene, D gene, CDR3 protein, CDR3 DNA. A D gene is named only where the DNA matches it firmly. Not all rows give a size; the values are once, few, many and, for expanded clones, a class.

TRBJ1-6 | . | TRBV30 | . | CAWSVDSRARSPLHF | TGTGCCTGGAGTGTCGATTCCAGGGCGCGATCACCCCTCCACTTT
TRBJ2-1 | . | TRBV7-3 | TRBD2 | CASSPFAGGMWNEQFF | TGTGCCAGCAGCCCTTTTGCGGGAGGGATGTGGAATGAGCAGTTCTTC
TRBJ1-2 | . | TRBV7-2 | . | CASSLVLHYGYTF | TGTGCCAGCAGCTTAGTCCTCCACTATGGCTACACCTTC
TRBJ1-1 | few | TRBV4-1 | TRBD1 | CASSQGTGGRWTEAFF | TGCGCCAGCAGCCAAGGGACAGGGGGAAGGTGGACTGAAGCTTTCTTT
TRBJ1-1 | . | TRBV6-6 | . | CASTNGVTEAFF | TGTGCCAGCACAAACGGGGTAACTGAAGCTTTCTTT
TRBJ2-3 | . | TRBV3-1/TRBV3-2 | . | CASSPYHPGQITDTQYF | TGTGCCAGCAGCCCCTACCATCCCGGACAGATCACAGATACGCAGTATTTT
TRBJ1-4 | . | TRBV6-5 | TRBD1 | CASSYGGQGGEKLFF | TGTGCCAGCAGTTACGGCGGTCAGGGGGGTGAAAAACTGTTTTTT
TRBJ2-1 | . | TRBV19 | . | CASSIDPVQGSQNEQFF | TGTGCCAGTAGTATAGATCCCGTCCAGGGGAGCCAGAATGAGCAGTTCTTC
TRBJ2-1 | once | TRBV5-1 | TRBD1 | CASSSGTGGREQFF | TGCGCCAGCAGTTCCGGTACAGGGGGTAGAGAGCAGTTCTTC
TRBJ1-3 | . | TRBV5-6 | TRBD1 | CASSLGQGFSGNTIYF | TGTGCCAGCAGCTTGGGACAGGGATTCTCTGGAAACACCATATATTTT
TRBJ2-1 | . | TRBV4-3 | TRBD2 | CASSQDRRGGEQFF | TGCGCCAGCAGCCAAGATCGGCGGGGGGGTGAGCAGTTCTTC
TRBJ1-4 | once | TRBV5-1 | . | CASSHRDTDEKLFF | TGCGCCAGCAGCCACCGGGACACGGACGAAAAACTGTTTTTT
TRBJ2-3 | . | TRBV6-2/TRBV6-3 | . | CASSGTAYTQYF | TGTGCCAGCAGCGGCACCGCTTATACGCAGTATTTT
TRBJ2-3 | . | TRBV19 | TRBD2 | CASSILSRGTSGGRGTDTQYF | TGTGCCAGTAGTATTCTGTCCCGAGGGACTAGCGGGGGCCGGGGGACAGATACGCAGTATTTT
TRBJ1-1 | . | TRBV2 | . | CASRASGVSEAFF | TGTGCCAGCAGGGCGTCCGGGGTCTCTGAAGCTTTCTTT
TRBJ2-4 | . | TRBV7-2 | . | CASSLGSGNNIAKNIQYF | TGTGCCAGCAGCTTAGGGAGTGGTAACAATATAGCCAAAAACATTCAGTACTTC
TRBJ2-2 | . | TRBV19 | TRBD1 | CASSIQGVVGELFF | TGTGCCAGTAGTATTCAGGGGGTGGTCGGGGAGCTGTTTTTT
TRBJ1-1 | . | TRBV9 | . | CASGLEGNTEAFF | TGTGCCAGCGGGTTAGAGGGAAACACTGAAGCTTTCTTT
TRBJ2-1 | . | TRBV27 | . | CASSLRIGINEQFF | TGTGCCAGCAGTTTAAGAATCGGGATCAATGAGCAGTTCTTC
TRBJ2-2 | once | TRBV4-1 | TRBD2 | CASRLAGVNTGELFF | TGCGCCAGCAGGCTAGCGGGAGTCAACACCGGGGAGCTGTTTTTT
TRBJ2-4 | . | TRBV28 | TRBD1 | CASSSLTGGKNIQYF | TGTGCCAGCAGTTCCCTGACAGGGGGCAAAAACATTCAGTACTTC
TRBJ2-1 | . | TRBV7-7 | . | CASSLGGGYEQFF | TGTGCTAGCAGCTTAGGAGGGGGCTATGAGCAGTTCTTC
TRBJ1-1 | . | TRBV25-1 | . | CASSDSLRANTEAFF | TGTGCCAGCAGTGACTCATTGAGGGCGAACACTGAAGCTTTCTTT
TRBJ1-4 | . | TRBV7-2 | . | CASSLRRTAEKLFF | TGTGCCAGCAGCTTACGTCGGACTGCCGAAAAACTGTTTTTT
TRBJ2-5 | . | TRBV27 | . | CASSPSFSGKETQYF | TGTGCCAGCAGCCCCTCCTTTAGCGGTAAAGAGACCCAGTACTTC
TRBJ2-3 | once | TRBV5-4 | . | CASSADPNPTDTQYF | TGTGCCAGCAGCGCCGACCCAAACCCCACAGACACGCAGTATTTT
TRBJ2-2 | . | TRBV6-5 | TRBD2 | CASSYSSGRRSGELFF | TGTGCCAGCAGTTATAGTAGCGGGAGGCGATCCGGGGAGCTGTTTTTT
TRBJ2-2 | . | TRBV9 | TRBD1 | CASSPLRQGASWTGELFF | TGTGCCAGCAGCCCTCTTCGGCAGGGGGCGAGTTGGACCGGGGAGCTGTTTTTT
TRBJ1-1 | . | TRBV5-1 | TRBD1 | CASSLTGEGTEAFF | TGCGCCAGCAGTCTGACAGGGGAGGGGACTGAAGCTTTCTTT
TRBJ1-5 | . | TRBV24-1 | . | CATGGTVVNQPQHF | TGTGCCACAGGCGGTACGGTTGTGAATCAGCCCCAGCATTTT
TRBJ1-2 | . | TRBV5-4 | . | CASSEDITGPRYGYTF | TGTGCCAGCAGTGAGGATATAACAGGACCGCGCTATGGCTACACCTTC
TRBJ2-1 | . | TRBV4-1 | . | CASSLLTGGNTHEQFF | TGCGCCAGCAGCCTTTTAACGGGTGGAAACACCCATGAGCAGTTCTTC
TRBJ1-1 | . | TRBV5-1 | TRBD1 | CASSKDRVNTEAFF | TGCGCCAGCAGCAAGGACAGGGTGAACACTGAAGCTTTCTTT
TRBJ2-3 | . | TRBV7-7 | . | CASSSEAGSTQYF | TGTGCCAGCAGCTCCGAGGCGGGGTCTACGCAGTATTTT
TRBJ2-7 | . | TRBV6-6 | TRBD1 | CASSYRLGQAFVEQYF | TGTGCCAGCAGTTACAGACTTGGACAGGCGTTCGTCGAGCAGTACTTC
TRBJ2-1 | . | TRBV7-2 | TRBD2 | CASSLEASGGTYNEQFF | TGTGCCAGCAGCTTAGAGGCTAGCGGGGGCACCTACAATGAGCAGTTCTTC
TRBJ1-5 | . | TRBV7-6 | TRBD1 | CASSSGTGGYQPQHF | TGTGCCAGCAGCTCCGGGACAGGGGGCTATCAGCCCCAGCATTTT
TRBJ2-3 | . | TRBV19 | . | CASSITYRGAGDTQYF | TGTGCCAGTAGTATAACGTACCGGGGGGCTGGAGATACGCAGTATTTT
TRBJ2-2 | . | TRBV4-1 | . | CASSQATGELFF | TGCGCCAGCAGCCAAGCAACCGGGGAGCTGTTTTTT
TRBJ1-2 | . | TRBV27 | . | CASSLFGGSNYGYTF | TGTGCCAGCAGTTTATTTGGAGGGTCAAACTATGGCTACACCTTC
TRBJ1-5 | . | TRBV28 | . | CASSLANTAQHF | TGTGCCAGCAGTTTAGCAAACACAGCCCAGCATTTT
TRBJ1-1 | . | TRBV11-3 | TRBD1 | CASSGVGGQGTEAFF | TGTGCCAGCAGCGGAGTGGGAGGACAGGGGACTGAAGCTTTCTTT
TRBJ1-6 | . | TRBV30 | TRBD1 | CAWRRGPDNSPLHF | TGTGCCTGGAGGAGGGGGCCCGATAATTCACCCCTCCACTTT
TRBJ1-6 | . | TRBV5-4 | . | CASSLSGFGSPLHF | TGTGCCAGCAGCTTGTCTGGTTTCGGTTCACCCCTCCACTTT